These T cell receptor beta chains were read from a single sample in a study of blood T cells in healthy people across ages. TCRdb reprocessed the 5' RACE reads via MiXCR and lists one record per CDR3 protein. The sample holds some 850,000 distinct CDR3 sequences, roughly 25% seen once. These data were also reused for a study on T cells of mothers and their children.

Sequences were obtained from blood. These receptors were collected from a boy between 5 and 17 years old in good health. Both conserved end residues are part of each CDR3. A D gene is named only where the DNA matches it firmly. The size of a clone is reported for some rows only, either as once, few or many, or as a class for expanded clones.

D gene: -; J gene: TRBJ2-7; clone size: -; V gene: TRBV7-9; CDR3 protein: CASSLEGRAREQYF; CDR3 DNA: TGTGCCAGCAGCTTAGAGGGCAGAGCCAGGGAGCAGTACTTC
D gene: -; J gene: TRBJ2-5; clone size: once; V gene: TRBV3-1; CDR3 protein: CASSQWVDAETQYF; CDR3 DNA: TGTGCCAGCAGCCAATGGGTGGATGCGGAGACCCAGTACTTC
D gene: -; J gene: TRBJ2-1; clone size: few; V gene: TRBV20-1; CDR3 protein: CSACPLGGTYNEQFF; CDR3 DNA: TGCAGTGCTTGCCCCCTGGGGGGAACCTACAATGAGCAGTTCTTC
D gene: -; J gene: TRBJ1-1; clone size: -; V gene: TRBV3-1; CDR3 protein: CASSQVGGAGSRAFF; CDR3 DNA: TGTGCCAGCAGCCAAGTGGGGGGCGCAGGGTCTCGAGCTTTCTTT
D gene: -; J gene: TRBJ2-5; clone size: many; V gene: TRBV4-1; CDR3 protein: CASSQPGETQYF; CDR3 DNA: TGTGCCAGCAGCCAACCAGGAGAGACCCAGTACTTC
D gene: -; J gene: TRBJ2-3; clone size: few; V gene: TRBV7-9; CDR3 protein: CASMGAPDTQYF; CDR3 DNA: TGTGCCAGCATGGGGGCGCCAGATACGCAGTATTTT
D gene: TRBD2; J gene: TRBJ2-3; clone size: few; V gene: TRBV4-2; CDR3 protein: CASSQESRGRGDTQYF; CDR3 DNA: TGTGCCAGCAGCCAAGAAAGTCGAGGGAGGGGAGATACGCAGTATTTT
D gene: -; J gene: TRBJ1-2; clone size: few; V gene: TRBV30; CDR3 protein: CAWSVRSQGYGYTF; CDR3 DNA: TGTGCCTGGAGTGTAAGGTCCCAGGGGTACGGCTACACCTTC
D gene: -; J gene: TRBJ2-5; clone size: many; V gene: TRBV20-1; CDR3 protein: CSASVRLDETQYF; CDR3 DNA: TGCAGTGCTAGTGTAAGGCTCGATGAGACCCAGTACTTC
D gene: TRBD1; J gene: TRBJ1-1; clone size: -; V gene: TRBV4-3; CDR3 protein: CASSQGLGQGGIEAFF; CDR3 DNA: TGCGCCAGCAGCCAGGGTCTGGGACAGGGGGGAATTGAAGCTTTCTTT
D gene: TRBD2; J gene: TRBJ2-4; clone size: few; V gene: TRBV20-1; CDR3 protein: CSASGAPRGENIQYF; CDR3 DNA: TGCAGTGCTAGTGGAGCCCCCCGGGGGGAAAACATTCAGTACTTC
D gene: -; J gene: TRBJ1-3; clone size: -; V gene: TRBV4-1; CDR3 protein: CASSQVGGSGNTIYF; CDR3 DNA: TGCGCCAGCAGCCAAGTTGGGGGCTCTGGAAACACCATATATTTT
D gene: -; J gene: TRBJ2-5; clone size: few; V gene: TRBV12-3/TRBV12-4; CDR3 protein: CASSATTTRGPQYF; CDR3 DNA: TGTGCCAGCAGTGCAACGACAACCCGAGGGCCCCAGTACTTC
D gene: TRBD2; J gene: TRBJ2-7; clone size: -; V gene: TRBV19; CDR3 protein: CASSRGGGEYEQYF; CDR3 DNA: TGTGCCAGCAGCCGCGGGGGAGGCGAATACGAGCAGTACTTC
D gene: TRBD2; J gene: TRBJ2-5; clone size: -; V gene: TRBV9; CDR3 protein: CASSAASGGASETQYF; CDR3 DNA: TGTGCCAGCAGCGCTGCTAGCGGGGGAGCCTCGGAGACCCAGTACTTC
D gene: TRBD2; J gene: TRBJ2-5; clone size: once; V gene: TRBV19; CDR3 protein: CASSLRGTSGDQETQYF; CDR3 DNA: TGTGCCAGTAGTCTACGTGGGACTAGCGGGGACCAAGAGACCCAGTACTTC
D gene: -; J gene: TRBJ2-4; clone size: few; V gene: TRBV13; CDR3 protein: CASSLAGKNIQYF; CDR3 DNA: TGTGCCAGCAGCTTAGCCGGCAAAAACATTCAGTACTTC
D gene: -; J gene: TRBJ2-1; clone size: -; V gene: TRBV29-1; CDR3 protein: CSVVAGNEQFF; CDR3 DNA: TGCAGCGTTGTGGCGGGAAATGAGCAGTTCTTC
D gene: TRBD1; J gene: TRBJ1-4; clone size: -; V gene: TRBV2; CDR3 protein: CASSKGAIEKLFF; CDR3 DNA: TGTGCCAGCAGCAAGGGGGCGATTGAAAAACTGTTTTTT
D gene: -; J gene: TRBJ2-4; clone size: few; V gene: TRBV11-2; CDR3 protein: CASSFGGVAKNIQYF; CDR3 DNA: TGTGCCAGCAGCTTTGGCGGGGTAGCCAAAAACATTCAGTACTTC
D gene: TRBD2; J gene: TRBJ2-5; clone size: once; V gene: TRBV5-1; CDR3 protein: CASSWGTSRETQYF; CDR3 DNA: TGCGCCAGCAGCTGGGGGACTAGCCGCGAGACCCAGTACTTC
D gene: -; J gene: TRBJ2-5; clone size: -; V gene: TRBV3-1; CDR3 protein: CASSQVGAGPRRPFF; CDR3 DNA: TGTGCCAGCAGCCAAGTGGGGGCCGGGCCGAGGAGGCCGTTCTTC
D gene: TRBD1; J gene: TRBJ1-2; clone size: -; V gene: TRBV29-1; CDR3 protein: CSAEGQGMNYGYTF; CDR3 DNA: TGCAGCGCTGAAGGACAGGGGATGAACTATGGCTACACCTTC
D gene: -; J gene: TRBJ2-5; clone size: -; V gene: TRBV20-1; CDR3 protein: CSAPTIGAETQYF; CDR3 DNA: TGCAGTGCCCCGACAATAGGGGCGGAGACCCAGTACTTC
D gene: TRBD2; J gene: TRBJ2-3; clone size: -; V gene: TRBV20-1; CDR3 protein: CSASGTSWAKDTQYF; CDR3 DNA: TGCAGTGCTAGTGGGACTAGCTGGGCGAAAGATACGCAGTATTTT
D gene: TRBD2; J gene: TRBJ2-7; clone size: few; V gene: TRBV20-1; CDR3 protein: CSARIPQAGGSYEQYF; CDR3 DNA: TGCAGTGCTAGGATTCCTCAGGCGGGGGGCTCCTACGAGCAGTACTTC
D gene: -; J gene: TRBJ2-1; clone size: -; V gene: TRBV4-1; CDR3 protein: CASSQGGPRYNEQFF; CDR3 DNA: TGCGCCAGCAGCCAAGGGGGACCCCGCTACAATGAGCAGTTCTTC
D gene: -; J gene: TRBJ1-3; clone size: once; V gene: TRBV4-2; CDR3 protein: CASSQAPSVNRVWYTIYF; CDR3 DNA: TGTGCCAGCAGCCAAGCCCCCTCGGTCAACAGGGTTTGGTACACCATATATTTT
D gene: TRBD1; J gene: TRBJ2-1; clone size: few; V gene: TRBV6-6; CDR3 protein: CASIKSGTGGHEQFF; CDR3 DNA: TGTGCCAGCATCAAATCCGGGACAGGGGGCCATGAGCAGTTCTTC
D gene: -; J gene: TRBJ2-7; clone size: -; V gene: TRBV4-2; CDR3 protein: CASSQRDTPSYEQYF; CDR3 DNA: TGTGCCAGCAGCCAACGGGACACCCCCTCCTACGAGCAGTACTTC
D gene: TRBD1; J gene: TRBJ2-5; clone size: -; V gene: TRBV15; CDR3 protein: CATSSRDREGETQYF; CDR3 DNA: TGTGCCACCAGCTCCCGGGACAGGGAGGGAGAGACCCAGTACTTC
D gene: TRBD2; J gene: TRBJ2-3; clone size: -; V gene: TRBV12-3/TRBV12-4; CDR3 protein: CASSARLAGFTDTQYF; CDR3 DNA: TGTGCCAGCAGTGCCCGACTAGCGGGGTTCACAGATACGCAGTATTTT
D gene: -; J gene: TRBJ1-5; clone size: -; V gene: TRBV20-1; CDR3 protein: CSARSRGGQPQHF; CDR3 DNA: TGCAGTGCTAGATCGAGGGGCGGGCAGCCCCAGCATTTT
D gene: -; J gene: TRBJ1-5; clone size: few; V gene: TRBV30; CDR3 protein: CAWSPGQSNQPQHF; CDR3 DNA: TGTGCCTGGAGTCCAGGACAGAGCAATCAGCCCCAGCATTTT
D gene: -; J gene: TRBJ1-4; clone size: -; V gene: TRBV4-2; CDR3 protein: CASSQGRNNEKLFF; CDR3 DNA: TGTGCCAGCAGCCAGGGCAGAAATAATGAAAAACTGTTTTTT
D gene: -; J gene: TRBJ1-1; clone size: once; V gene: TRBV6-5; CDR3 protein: CASSSRGLSGTEAFF; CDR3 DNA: TGTGCCAGCAGTTCCAGGGGTTTGTCGGGCACTGAAGCTTTCTTT
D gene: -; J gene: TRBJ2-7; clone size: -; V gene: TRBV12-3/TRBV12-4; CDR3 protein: CASRPPLRNEQYF; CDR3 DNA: TGTGCCAGCCGCCCACCACTTAGAAACGAGCAGTACTTC
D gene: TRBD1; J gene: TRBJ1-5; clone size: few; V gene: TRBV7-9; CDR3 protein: CASSSGTGSNQPQHF; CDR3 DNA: TGTGCCAGCAGCTCTGGGACAGGGAGCAATCAGCCCCAGCATTTT
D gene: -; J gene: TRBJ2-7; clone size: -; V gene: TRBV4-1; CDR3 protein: CASSLDREQYF; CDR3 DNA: TGTGCCAGCAGCCTGGACCGGGAGCAGTACTTC
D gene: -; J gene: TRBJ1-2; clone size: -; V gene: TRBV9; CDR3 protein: CASSVFRTQSRGGYGYTF; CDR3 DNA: TGTGCCAGCAGCGTTTTCCGAACCCAATCCCGAGGAGGCTATGGCTACACCTTC
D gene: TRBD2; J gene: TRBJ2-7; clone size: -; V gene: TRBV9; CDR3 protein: CASSVVVLAAGWEQYF; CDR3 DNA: TGTGCCAGCAGCGTCGTGGTACTAGCGGCGGGGTGGGAGCAGTACTTC
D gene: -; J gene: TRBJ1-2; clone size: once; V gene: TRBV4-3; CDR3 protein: CASSQELDYGYTF; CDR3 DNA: TGCGCCAGCAGCCAAGAGCTAGACTATGGCTACACCTTC
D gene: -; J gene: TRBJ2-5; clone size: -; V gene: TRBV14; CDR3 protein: CASSAQVQETRYF; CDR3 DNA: TGTGCCAGCAGCGCACAGGTCCAAGAGACCCGGTACTTC
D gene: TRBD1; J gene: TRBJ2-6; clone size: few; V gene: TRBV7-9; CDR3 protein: CASSPTGDSGANVLTF; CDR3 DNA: TGTGCCAGCAGCCCTACAGGGGACTCTGGGGCCAACGTCCTGACTTTC
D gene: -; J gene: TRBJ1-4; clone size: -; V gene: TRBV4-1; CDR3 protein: CASSQAGTDNEKLFF; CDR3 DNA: TGCGCCAGCAGCCAAGCCGGGACGGACAATGAAAAACTGTTTTTT
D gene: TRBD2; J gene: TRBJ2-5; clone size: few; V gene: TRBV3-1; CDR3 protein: CASSQGRTSGSGGETQYF; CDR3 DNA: TGTGCCAGCAGTCAAGGGAGGACTAGCGGCTCTGGTGGGGAGACCCAGTACTTC
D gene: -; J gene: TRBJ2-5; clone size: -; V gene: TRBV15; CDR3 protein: CVTSRDFQETQYF; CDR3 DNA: TGTGTCACCAGCAGAGATTTTCAAGAGACCCAGTACTTC
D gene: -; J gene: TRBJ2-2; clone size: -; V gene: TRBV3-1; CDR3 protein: CASSQTDISAGELFF; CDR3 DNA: TGTGCCAGCAGCCAAACGGACATTTCGGCCGGGGAGCTGTTTTTT
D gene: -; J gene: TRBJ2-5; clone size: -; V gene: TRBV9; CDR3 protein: CASSGPYAKKETQYF; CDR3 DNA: TGTGCCAGCAGCGGTCCCTACGCCAAGAAAGAGACCCAGTACTTC
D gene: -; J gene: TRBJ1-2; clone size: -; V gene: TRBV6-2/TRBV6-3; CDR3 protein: CASTGRAENYGYTF; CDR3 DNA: TGTGCCAGCACCGGCAGGGCGGAAAACTATGGCTACACCTTC
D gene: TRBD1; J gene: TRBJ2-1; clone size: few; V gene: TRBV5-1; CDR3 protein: CASSYRDREYNEQFF; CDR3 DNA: TGCGCCAGCAGCTACCGGGACAGGGAGTACAATGAGCAGTTCTTC
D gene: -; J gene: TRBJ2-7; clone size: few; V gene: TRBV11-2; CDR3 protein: CASSHRFDTYEQYF; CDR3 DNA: TGTGCCAGCAGCCATCGATTCGACACCTACGAGCAGTACTTC
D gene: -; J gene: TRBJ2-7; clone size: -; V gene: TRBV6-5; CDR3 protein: CASKVRKGSYEQYF; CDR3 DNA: TGTGCCAGCAAGGTTCGGAAGGGCTCCTACGAGCAGTACTTC
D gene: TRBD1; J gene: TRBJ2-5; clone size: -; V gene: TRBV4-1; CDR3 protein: CASSQDFEGAAGETQYF; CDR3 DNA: TGCGCCAGCAGCCAAGATTTCGAGGGGGCGGCAGGAGAGACCCAGTACTTC
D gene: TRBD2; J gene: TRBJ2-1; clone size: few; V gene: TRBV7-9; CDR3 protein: CASSSILTAGGYYNEQFF; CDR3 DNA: TGTGCCAGCAGCTCCATCCTAACAGCGGGGGGGTATTACAATGAACAGTTCTTC